One and the same sample provided the 10 T cell receptor beta chains below, sequenced in a study of blood T cell repertoires in COVID-19. The data were produced by immunoSEQ multiplex PCR, yet TCRdb's version contains in-frame clones alone and is incomplete. The sample shows 150,000 to 200,000 clones, about 80% of them seen only once. Material: PBMCs or T cells enriched from blood (not recorded which). These receptors all stem from a man aged 60-69 years who had been exposed to COVID-19.

This chain uses TRBV11-2 with TRBJ2-1; D might be TRBD1 (5 bases). Germline V gives CDR1 SGHAT, CDR2 FQNNGV. V shed 6 bases and J shed 0 bases, with 12 bases lying between them. CDR3 length: 15 residues. CDR3 nucleotides: TGTGCCAGCAGAGGGGTAAGGTTCTCCTACAATGAGCAGTTCTTC. This encodes CASRGVRFSYNEQFF.

The chain employs TRBV27 and TRBJ2-6; 8 bases are a match to TRBD2. The germline V gene has CDR1 MNHEY and CDR2 SMNVEV (reference sequence). V dropped 7 bases and J dropped 3; count of bases not matched to a gene: 5. This CDR3 is built from 15 residues. In nucleotides, the CDR3 is TGTGCCAGCACCCCCCGGGGGGGTGGGGCCAACGTCCTGACTTTC. This translates into CASTPRGGGANVLTF. The full variable domain, its missing parts supplied by reference TRBV27 and TRBJ2-6, is EAQVTQNPRYLITVTGKKLTVTCSQNMNHEYMSWYRQDPGLGLRQIYYSMNVEVTDKGDVPEGYKVSRKEKRNFPLILESPSPNQTSLYFCASTPRGGGANVLTFGAGSRLTVL.

The chain combines TRBV9 with TRBJ2-7; D possibly corresponds to TRBD2 (5 bases). The V gene lost 4 bases and the J gene lost 2 bases, with 13 bases spanning the gap. Germline V gives CDR1 SGDLS, CDR2 YYNGEE. There are 14 residues in the CDR3. The DNA of the CDR3 is TGTGCCAGCAGCCGGGGTGGAGATACCTACGAGCAGTACTTC. It yields the protein CASSRGGDTYEQYF.

J is TRBJ1-1 and V is TRBV28, with D maybe TRBD1 (5 bases). The CDR3 length is 14 residues. CDR1 and CDR2 (germline): MDHEN, SYDVKM. Trimming pared 7 bases from V and 2 bases from J, leaving 14 bases between. The CDR3 loop is CASTHGGVNTEAFF. CDR3 in DNA: TGTGCCAGCACCCATGGGGGGGTTAACACTGAAGCTTTCTTT.

The J gene is TRBJ2-5, the V gene TRBV28, with D possibly TRBD1 on 6 matching bases. Trimming took off 3 bases at V and 5 bases at J, with 13 bases between the two ends. Germline CDR1 MDHEN, CDR2 SYDVKM. The CDR3 extends over 14 amino acids. CDR3 nucleotides: TGTGCCAGCAGTTTGTCAGGGGTAGGGGAGACCCAGTACTTC. Its translation is CASSLSGVGETQYF. The full variable domain, in which reference TRBV28 and TRBJ2-5 provide the parts outside the CDR3, is DVKVTQSSRYLVKRTGEKVFLECVQDMDHENMFWYRQDPGLGLRLIYFSYDVKMKEKGDIPEGYSVSREKKERFSLILESASTNQTSMYLCASSLSGVGETQYFGPGTRLLVL.

The V call is TRBV5-4, the J call TRBJ2-3, with 9 bases fitting TRBD1. V lost 4 bases, J lost 7 bases, and 7 bases stayed unmatched. The germline gives CDR1 SGHNT, CDR2 YYREEE (reference sequence). The CDR3 covers 14 residues. Here the CDR3 reads CASSPGQGENTQYF. The CDR3 nucleotides read TGTGCCAGCAGCCCGGGACAGGGCGAAAATACGCAGTATTTT.

The chain couples TRBV27 to TRBJ2-6, with 12 bases identical to TRBD1. The CDR3 contains 21 residues. Germline assignment: CDR1 MNHEY and CDR2 SMNVEV (reference sequence). J lost 4 bases, V lost 1 base, and 14 bases had no gene match. The DNA of the CDR3 is TGTGCCAGCAGTTTATTAGGTCTGGGACAGGGGGCCAAATCAGGGGCCAACGTCCTGACTTTC. It encodes CASSLLGLGQGAKSGANVLTF.

V gene TRBV9 combines with J gene TRBJ1-3; no firm D call. The CDR3 runs to 16 residues. Between the trimmed V and J ends, which lost 0 bases and 4 bases, there was a span of 14 bases. Germline V CDR1 and CDR2: SGDLS, YYNGEE. DNA for the CDR3: TGTGCCAGCAGCGTAGACCGTGGCAGGTCCGGAAACACCATATATTTT. Protein product: CASSVDRGRSGNTIYF.

The CDR3 here is CASSEDYNYGYTF. CDR3 bases: TGTGCCAGCAGTGAGGACTATAACTATGGCTACACCTTC. The rearrangement joins TRBV25-1 to TRBJ1-2; no clear D gene. Germline assignment: CDR1 MGHDK and CDR2 SYGVNS. V lost 3 bases and J lost 1, with 6 bases in between. The CDR3 loop spans 13 amino acids.

The chain joins TRBV20-1 to TRBJ1-2, with D hard to call. The CDR3 totals 9 residues. Trimming removed 8 bases at V and 4 bases at J, with 5 bases between. In germline, CDR1 is DFQATT, CDR2 SNEGSKA (reference sequence). The CDR3 region is CSWPYGYTF. The CDR3 DNA reads as TGCAGTTGGCCCTATGGCTACACCTTC.